The source of this TCR beta chain is a study of blood T cells in healthy people across ages. This clonotype turned up a few times. The target antigen is unknown. After removal of 3 bases from V and 0 bases from J, the junction contained 8 bases not matched to a gene. The CDR3 is made up of 17 amino acids. From germline, CDR1 is SGHRS and CDR2 YFSETQ. Notes on the study in general: Compared with aged donors, long-lived donors showed fewer expanded clones, suggesting selection. What prevented conclusive comparison of naive and antigen-experienced cells was that PBMCs were unsorted. The study lacked donor CMV status, which possibly confounded expanded clonotype changes.

For the second PCR, which ran for roughly 7 to 11 cycles, a sample-barcoded 5' primer and a J-beta primer mix were used. The study obtained at least 3 million CDR3-containing paired-end reads from every sample. TCRdb reprocessed the 5' RACE reads via MiXCR and lists one record per CDR3 protein. The sample includes around 1,800,000 distinct CDR3 sequences, 30% to 40% seen only once; the top ten take roughly 23%. The clonotype comes from a human donor in good health. The chain carries TRBV5-1 and TRBJ2-3; 9 bases map to TRBD1. Material for sequencing was blood. CDR3 loop: CASSSLPGTGSTDTQYF. The CDR3 nucleotides are TGCGCCAGCAGCTCTCTTCCCGGGACAGGGAGCACAGATACGCAGTATTTT.